One sample yielded the 3 T cell receptor beta chains listed below, sequenced in a study of beta chain features in type 1 diabetes. Regarding the study as a whole: Researchers report that Type 1 diabetes patients had moderately but significantly shorter TCRB CDR3s across all four CD4+ subsets.

Their target antigens are unknown. The investigators reverse transcribed all of the isolated RNA, so they sequenced expressed TCRB transcripts. The repertoire was sequenced with immunoSEQ multiplex PCR; TCRdb's copy has only in-frame clones and lacks some. The sample includes approximately 600,000 clones, under 15% of them seen just once. Sequenced sample: naive CD4+ T cells from blood. The source of these receptors is a man aged 25 to 45 with type 1 diabetes.

Here the CDR3 reads CASSLASKSPLHF. DNA of the CDR3: TGTGCCAGCAGCTTAGCGTCGAAGTCACCCCTCCACTTT. The rearrangement uses TRBV7-6 and TRBJ1-6; no firm D call. V lost 0 bases, J lost 10 bases, and 7 bases lay in between. This CDR3 comprises 13 residues. Germline CDR1 and CDR2: SGHVS and FNYEAQ.

This clone was seen more than once but under ten times. This chain links TRBV18 with TRBJ2-1, with D possibly matching TRBD2 (6 bases). Germline V CDR1 and CDR2: KGHSH, LQKENI. V lost 5 bases and J lost 0, with 11 bases in between. This CDR3 has 15 amino acids. Here the CDR3 reads CASSGGKSSYNEQFF. In DNA form, the CDR3 reads TGTGCCAGCTCAGGAGGGAAAAGCTCCTACAATGAGCAGTTCTTC.

The chain recombines TRBV13 with TRBJ1-4; TRBD1 is a possible D gene (5 bases). Germline V gene sequence: CDR1 PRHDT, CDR2 FYEKMQ (reference sequence). The CDR3 totals 15 residues. V gave up 5 bases and J gave up 5 bases, with 15 bases separating them. In DNA, the CDR3 is TGTGCCAGCAGCCCACCCGGGACGCGGAATGAAAAACTGTTTTTT. Its protein is CASSPPGTRNEKLFF.